Described below is a single T cell receptor beta chain sequence and its context. What antigen it recognizes has not been identified. No base-level quality is on record; no much larger clone is a single base apart. The trim is 4 bases for V and 0 bases for J, with a gap of 13 bases between the germline ends. The CDR3, from cysteine to phenylalanine, totals 16 residues. Only the CDR3 DNA stays, 48 bases, in frame from base 1. From a lookup of the germline V gene, CDR1 and CDR2 are SNHLY and FYNNEI. Library preparation employed the immunoSEQ multiplex PCR assay. Drawn from immuneACCESS, this table holds only the in-frame rearrangements with V and J called that TCRdb kept. Clones are partly lost; checked studies trace under half to an unresolved V gene and leave the rest unexplained. The sample table shows almost 85,000 clones, and around 97% are seen once. 0.15% to 0.2% of the sample lies in the top ten.

This sample stems from a study of technical replicates of blood from several donors (dated 2017 in TCRdb). Sequenced: T cells isolated from PBMCs. The chain is made from TRBV2 and TRBJ1-5; the D gene is perhaps TRBD1, from 6 matching bases. This receptor was identified in a human donor in good health. The CDR3: CASSGTVGYSNQPQHF. The bases read TGTGCCAGCAGTGGGACAGTGGGTTATAGCAATCAGCCCCAGCATTTT.